Described below is a single T cell receptor (beta chain) sequence and its context. This clone's antigen is unknown. Base quality data are lacking; no much larger clone is found one base away. Including the terminal cysteine and phenylalanine, the CDR3 comprises 16 residues. Only CDR3 DNA remains: 48 bases, in frame from the first base. CDR1 ENHRY and CDR2 SYGVKD were looked up in the germline V gene. Trimming costs V 8 bases and J 0 bases, and their ends lie 17 bases apart. The data stem from a study of blood T cell repertoires in COVID-19 (dated by TCRdb to the early 2020s). About the study as a whole: Samples covering the acute and convalescent phases of COVID-19 were provided by collaborators in the United States, Italy and Spain. The material from the prospective study consisted of cDNA or gDNA derived from T cells, B-cell-depleted T cells, or PBMCs. Deeply sampled blood TCRbeta repertoires from subjects exposed to, actively infected with, or recovered from COVID-19 were included in the dataset. The repertoires were released in a freely available public database intended as a resource for research on the immune response to SARS-CoV-2. The samples were drawn from the first 160 participants of the ongoing ImmuneRACE study and from 950 to 1,500 subjects provided by 6 global collaborators. Nearly every sample came with metadata listing a de-identified subject ID, COVID-19 status, age in years and sex. Where available, HLA class I and class II types were taken from metadata supplied by the sample provider and were not determined by assay-based typing. The full study reports these points: Clinical and demographic metadata were provided uncurated, with the amount varying by source and participant.

The immunoSEQ Assay, a bias-controlled multiplex PCR, was used to amplify TCRbeta CDR3 regions from genomic DNA. As for the original processing: Nucleated cell counts per sample were estimated from amplification of reference gene primers within the assay. Sequence reads were collapsed and filtered to measure the absolute abundance of every unique TCRbeta CDR3 rearrangement. For each sample, productive Simpson clonality was calculated as the square root of Simpson's diversity index over productive rearrangements. TCRdb stores this immuneACCESS table with in-frame sequences only. Part of the clones is absent; in the studies checked, under half of the shortfall reflects unresolved V genes, and no reason is known for the rest. V and J calls plus clone size are reproduced from that table; the DNA served to infer D and trimming. This sample holds tens of thousands of clones; approximately 79% were observed only once. The ten most abundant clones make up 3% to 4.5% of the sample.

In Seattle, one collaborating source enrolled patients while the infection was active and tracked those patients longitudinally over the course of disease. Whole blood was collected in K2EDTA tubes by collaborating institutions according to the institutions' own protocols. Collaborator samples were shipped for TCRbeta analysis as frozen whole blood, isolated PBMCs, or DNA extracted from either sample type. Recombination linked TRBV10-3 to TRBJ2-1; a weak D assignment points to TRBD2 (5 bases agree). The sequence was obtained from a man aged 65 to 79 with COVID-19, enrolled during active disease. Sequenced input: peripheral blood. CDR3 sequence: CAIQNTRGSSYNEQFF. The DNA sequence is as follows: TGTGCCATCCAAAATACCCGGGGAAGCTCCTACAATGAGCAGTTCTTC.